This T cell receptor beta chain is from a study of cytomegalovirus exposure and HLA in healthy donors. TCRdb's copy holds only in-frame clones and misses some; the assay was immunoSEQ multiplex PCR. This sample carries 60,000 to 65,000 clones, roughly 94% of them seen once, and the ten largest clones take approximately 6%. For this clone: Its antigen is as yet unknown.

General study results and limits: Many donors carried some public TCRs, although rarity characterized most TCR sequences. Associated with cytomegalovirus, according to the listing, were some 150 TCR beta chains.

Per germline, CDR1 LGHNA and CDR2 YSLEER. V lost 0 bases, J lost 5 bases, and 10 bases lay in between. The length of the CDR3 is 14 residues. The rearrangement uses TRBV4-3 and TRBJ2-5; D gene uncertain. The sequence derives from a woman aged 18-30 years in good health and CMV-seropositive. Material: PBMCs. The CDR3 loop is CASSQDPTSETQYF. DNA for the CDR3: TGCGCCAGCAGCCAAGATCCTACTTCGGAGACCCAGTACTTC.